This T cell receptor (beta chain) is drawn from a study of a mutant IDH1 vaccine in newly diagnosed glioma. Study as a whole: Sex distribution of treated patients was approximately 60% male and approximately 38% female; mean age was about 40 years. Before enrollment, the patients had been treated with radiotherapy alone, temozolomide alone, or both together. Most of them had received both.

Documented time point: baseline, week 1 (first vaccination visit). Treatment given: pre-vaccination baseline after standard-of-care therapy. Each donor presented with a new WHO grade 3 or 4 astrocytoma that tested IDH1-mutant and showed ATRX loss. V lost 0 bases and J lost 6, with 15 bases in between. The CDR3 consists of 15 residues. Germline V gives CDR1 LNHNV, CDR2 YYDKDF (reference sequence). Method: immunoSEQ multiplex PCR; TCRdb's copy keeps in-frame clones and lacks some. This sample carries roughly 46,000 clones, 86% of them seen once, and the ten largest clones take about 2.5%. The rearrangement links TRBV15 to TRBJ2-7, with D uncertain. The clonotype originates from a man aged 35 to 55 with glioma. The material sequenced was PBMCs, taken from a glioma patient treated with radiotherapy, temozolomide or both. CDR3 amino acids: CATSRDESPWSEQYF. The DNA for the CDR3 is TGTGCCACCAGCAGAGATGAGTCCCCGTGGAGCGAGCAGTACTTC.